This section outlines one T cell receptor (beta chain) sequence together with its context. These data originate in a study of Ad26.COV2.S vaccination and SARS-CoV-2 variants. Study background: A COV1001 Ad26.COV2.S trial-arm participant provided the sample. The vaccine Ad26.COV2.S was put into the muscle once, or twice with 56 days between.

Sequencing used immunoSEQ multiplex PCR; TCRdb keeps in-frame clones, though not all of them. The sample consists of fewer than 500,000 clones, 90% of them appearing once. Treatment described: roughly 19 received Ad26.COV2.S at low or high dose, single or two shots; roughly 5 received placebo; per-sample allocation not given. At day 63 after the first vaccine or placebo injection, samples were drawn. The germline V gene has CDR1 LNHNV and CDR2 YYDKDF (reference sequence). CDR3 length equals 14 residues. Deletions cut 0 bases from V and 5 bases from J, with 8 bases between. This chain uses TRBV15 with TRBJ1-5, with D possibly being TRBD1 (5 bases). This clonotype originated in a person between 18 and 60 years old who received the Ad26.COV2.S COVID-19 vaccine or a placebo. Sequencing used peripheral blood, obtained in a trial of Ad26.COV2.S vaccine versus placebo. DNA of the CDR3: TGTGCCACCAGCAGAGACAGGGTGGATCAGCCCCAGCATTTT. Protein product: CATSRDRVDQPQHF.